What follows is one TCR beta chain and its context. This sample was taken from a study of OX40 agonist ivuxolimab in advanced cancers. Here immunoSEQ multiplex PCR was the method, and the copy in TCRdb shows in-frame clones only, minus some. The sample lists under 15,000 clones; 82% were seen once. CDR3 length equals 13 residues. Trimming shortened V by 2 bases and J by 5 bases, and 7 bases separated the two germline ends. The chain has TRBV5-3 and TRBJ2-2; no reliable D call. TRBV5-3 is an ORF; its function is uncertain. The receptor was derived from an adult with an advanced solid tumor such as melanoma, head and neck, liver or kidney cancer. The sample was CD4+ or CD8+ T cells sorted from blood, taken in a trial of the OX40 agonist ivuxolimab. Written as DNA, the CDR3 is TGTGCCAGAAGCTTTTGGAGTACCGGGGAGCTGTTTTTT. Its protein is CARSFWSTGELFF.